A single sample is the source of the 15 T cell receptor beta chains below, sequenced in a study of T cell responses to AZD1222 COVID-19 vaccine (dated by TCRdb to the early 2020s). Library prep was done by the immunoSEQ multiplex PCR assay. TCRdb obtained this table from immuneACCESS and retained in-frame rearrangements with V and J assigned. These tables miss some clones; where compared with another copy, unresolved V genes account for less than half of the shortfall, and the remainder is unexplained. This sample comprises about 120,000 clones, roughly nine tenths of them detected only once. Of the sample, 1.6% is held by the ten largest clones. Interpreted using the paper, the time point label stands for: about 28 days (+/-7) after the second vaccine dose. Sequenced material: peripheral blood, taken 28 days after the second AZD1222 dose. These receptors were collected from an adult who received the AZD1222 COVID-19 vaccine.

J is TRBJ1-5 and V is TRBV6-1; D is ambiguous. Per germline, CDR1 MNHNS and CDR2 SASEGT. Trimming left V 2 bases short and J 6 bases short, with 8 bases between. This CDR3 region has 13 residues. The CDR3 sequence: CASSESQAQPQHF. CDR3 sequence (DNA): TGTGCCAGCAGTGAATCTCAGGCTCAGCCCCAGCATTTT.

V gene TRBV6-1 combines with J gene TRBJ2-3, with D maybe TRBD1 (6 bases). Trimming left V 2 bases short and J 6 bases short, with 18 bases between. Germline V gene data show CDR1 as MNHNS and CDR2 as SASEGT. CDR3 length: 16 residues. The CDR3 DNA follows: TGTGCCAGCAGTGAACTTTCGTGGGAGAGGGGGGATACGCAGTATTTT. This gives the protein CASSELSWERGDTQYF.

V gene TRBV3-1 (or the pseudogene TRBV3-2) combines with J gene TRBJ1-1, with TRBD1 as a possible D gene (6 bases). The CDR3 runs 14 residues. V gave up 2 bases and J gave up 4 bases, with 11 bases separating them. In germline, CDR1 is LGHDT, CDR2 YNNKEL (reference sequence). The CDR3 coding sequence is TGTGCCAGCAGCCAACCAGGGGTGGGCACTGAAGCTTTCTTT. It translates to CASSQPGVGTEAFF.

The chain employs TRBV2 and TRBJ1-5; D is ambiguous. The CDR3 sequence is 14 residues long. The V end was cut by 6 bases, the J end by 7 bases, with 16 bases between. The germline CDR1 and CDR2 sequences are SNHLY and FYNNEI. The CDR3: CASRAPETYQPQHF. The CDR3 bases are TGTGCCAGCAGGGCCCCCGAGACGTACCAGCCCCAGCATTTT. Drawing the rest from reference TRBV2 and TRBJ1-5, the complete variable domain is EPEVTQTPSHQVTQMGQEVILRCVPISNHLYFYWYRQILGQKVEFLVSFYNNEISEKSEIFDDQFSVERPDGSNFTLKIRSTKLEDSAMYFCASRAPETYQPQHFGDGTRLSIL.

The chain combines TRBV7-9 with TRBJ2-7, with TRBD2 as a possible D gene (5 bases). Per the germline V gene, CDR1 is SEHNR and CDR2 is FQNEAQ (reference sequence). With 4 bases removed from V and 1 base from J, the gap between germline ends came to 11 bases. The CDR3 is made up of 14 amino acids. The CDR3 bases are TGTGCCAGCAGCTCGGACTCACCTTCCTACGAGCAGTACTTC. This sequence encodes CASSSDSPSYEQYF.

V and J are TRBV9 and TRBJ2-5, with 10 bases identical to TRBD1. V lost 2 bases and J lost 1; bases outside the gene matches: 14. Looked up from germline, CDR1 is SGDLS and CDR2 is YYNGEE. The CDR3 sequence is 19 residues long. This CDR3 reads CASSVLLYPGQGPQETQYF. As DNA, the CDR3 is TGTGCCAGCAGCGTCCTCCTTTACCCGGGACAGGGGCCCCAAGAGACCCAGTACTTC.

The rearrangement links TRBV11-2 to TRBJ1-6, with D unresolved. The CDR3 consists of 17 residues. Germline assignment: CDR1 SGHAT and CDR2 FQNNGV. V shed 1 base and J shed 4 bases, with 14 bases lying between them. The DNA for the CDR3 is TGTGCCAGCAGCTTAGTTGCATCGGGCAGGTATAATTCACCCCTCCACTTT. It translates to CASSLVASGRYNSPLHF. Supplemented by reference TRBV11-2 and TRBJ1-6, the full variable domain reads EAGVAQSPRYKIIEKRQSVAFWCNPISGHATLYWYQQILGQGPKLLIQFQNNGVVDDSQLPKDRFSAERLKGVDSTLKIQPAKLEDSAVYLCASSLVASGRYNSPLHFGNGTRLTVT.

The gene calls are TRBV5-1 and TRBJ1-4, with TRBD1 matching over 7 bases. CDR3 length: 16 amino acids. Germline trimming cut 3 bases from V and 7 bases from J; bases unmatched to any gene: 12. From germline, CDR1 is SGHRS and CDR2 YFSETQ. CDR3 protein: CASSSEVTGVGEKLFF. The DNA of the CDR3 is TGCGCCAGCAGCTCAGAAGTTACAGGGGTCGGTGAAAAACTGTTTTTT.

This clone was detected only once. The chain joins TRBV29-1 to TRBJ2-5; 9 bases align to TRBD2. V trimming: 6 bases; J trimming: 6 bases; junction bases outside the gene matches: 14. The germline V gene encodes CDR1 SQVTM and CDR2 ANQGSEA. This CDR3 contains 15 residues. CDR3 sequence: CSVSFGTSSRKTQYF. The CDR3 nucleotides are TGCAGCGTCAGCTTCGGGACTAGCTCTCGAAAGACCCAGTACTTC.

The CDR3 DNA reads TGTGCCAGCAGTATAAGCGGGAGGCTGTATACGCAGTATTTT. It encodes CASSISGRLYTQYF. The chain couples TRBV28 to TRBJ2-3, with 9 bases fitting TRBD2. Germline CDR1 MDHEN, CDR2 SYDVKM. The V and J ends lost 5 bases and 7 bases, in that order; junction bases with no gene match: 7. The CDR3 covers 14 residues.

The V call is TRBV29-1, the J call TRBJ2-1; 11 nucleotides line up with TRBD2. Trimming took 2 bases from V and 6 from J; bases not matched to a gene: 9. Germline-derived CDR1 and CDR2 are SQVTM and ANQGSEA. The CDR3 has 16 residues. This CDR3 is CSVELSGRAPLNEQFF. Here the CDR3 DNA reads TGCAGCGTTGAACTTAGCGGGAGGGCCCCACTCAATGAGCAGTTCTTC.

This clone was counted between two and nine times. V gene TRBV6-5 combines with J gene TRBJ2-7, with a weak D call TRBD2 (5 bases). This CDR3 spans 16 amino acids. CDR1 is MNHEY, CDR2 SVGAGI, per germline. V lost 0 bases, J lost 2 bases, and 14 bases lay in between. CDR3 DNA sequence: TGTGCCAGCAGTTACTCGATCGGGGTCTGGACCTACGAGCAGTACTTC. Its translation is CASSYSIGVWTYEQYF.

This chain joins TRBV7-9 and TRBJ1-2, with a weak D call TRBD1 (6 bases). Trimming removed 1 base from V and 7 bases from J, with 7 bases in between. Germline lookup yields CDR1 SEHNR and CDR2 FQNEAQ (reference sequence). The CDR3 consists of 12 residues. Here the CDR3 reads CASSLDRVGYTF. CDR3 nucleotides: TGTGCCAGCAGCTTAGACAGGGTTGGCTACACCTTC.

J is TRBJ2-3 and V is TRBV7-9, with D maybe TRBD1 (6 bases). The CDR3 totals 15 residues. CDR1 SEHNR and CDR2 FQNEAQ come from the germline V gene (reference sequence). V dropped 7 bases and J dropped 2 bases, with 16 bases sitting between them. The CDR3 nucleotides read TGTGCCAGCACATTCAGGGGTGGGAACACAGATACGCAGTATTTT. As protein: CASTFRGGNTDTQYF.

Ten or more counts support this clone. The chain links TRBV6-4 to TRBJ2-2; TRBD2 agrees at 8 bases. There are 14 residues in the CDR3. Germline V gene data show CDR1 as MRHNA and CDR2 as SNTAGT. Germline trimming cut 7 bases from V and 3 bases from J; bases unmatched to any gene: 4. The CDR3 region has the DNA TGTGCCAGCAAAAGAGCGGGAGACACCGGGGAGCTGTTTTTT. Translating it yields CASKRAGDTGELFF.